These 8 T cell receptor beta chains share one sample of origin, sequenced in a study of TIL therapy for anti-PD-1-resistant metastatic lung cancer. Specified time point: pre-treatment sample, taken before nivolumab and TIL therapy. Pleural nodules or supraclavicular lymph nodes made up most of the excised metastases sampled. This was the immunoSEQ v3 assay. The repertoire was sequenced with immunoSEQ multiplex PCR; TCRdb's copy has only in-frame clones and lacks some. The table includes around 6,000 clones, 66% detected once. The material sequenced was tumor tissue, taken at baseline. All receptors derive from a person between 30 and 79 years old with non-small cell lung cancer.

This clone was picked up a small number of times. V is TRBV29-1 and J is TRBJ2-4; D call uncertain. The ends were cut back, 2 bases at V and 0 bases at J, with 5 bases in the middle. CDR1 and CDR2 from the germline V gene are SQVTM and ANQGSEA. This CDR3 spans 13 amino acids. In DNA form, the CDR3 reads TGCAGCGTTGAATTAGGAGCCAAAAACATTCAGTACTTC. This codes for CSVELGAKNIQYF.

The rearrangement joins TRBV6-5 to TRBJ1-2; D unresolved. The CDR3 is made up of 12 amino acids. Germline V lookup: CDR1 MNHEY, CDR2 SVGAGI. Trimming removed 10 bases at V and 4 bases at J, with 13 bases between. The CDR3 sequence is CATTDGSYGYTF. In nucleotides, the CDR3 is TGTGCCACAACTGACGGCAGCTATGGCTACACCTTC.

This clone was counted between two and nine times. This chain joins TRBV6-4 and TRBJ2-2, with 12 bases lining up with TRBD1. J lost 3 bases, V lost 8 bases, and 7 bases had no gene match. The CDR3 totals 16 residues. Germline CDR1 and CDR2: MRHNA and SNTAGT. The CDR3: CASRAGTGGDTGELFF. CDR3 nucleotide sequence: TGTGCCAGCCGAGCCGGGACAGGGGGCGACACCGGGGAGCTGTTTTTT.

The chain has TRBV7-2 and TRBJ1-2; D is unresolved. Per germline, CDR1 SGHTA and CDR2 FQGNSA. This CDR3 contains 13 residues. V was shortened by 5 bases and J by 4 bases, with 11 bases between the two germline ends. CDR3 DNA: TGTGCCAGCAGCAAGCTAGGCTCCTATGGCTACACCTTC. Protein: CASSKLGSYGYTF.

The chain links TRBV19 to TRBJ2-1, with 15 bases lining up with TRBD2. Germline CDR1 is LNHDA and CDR2 is SQIVND (reference sequence). The CDR3 loop spans 17 amino acids. V dropped 5 bases and J dropped 10; count of bases not matched to a gene: 12. The CDR3 bases are TGTGCCAGTAGTCAGGGACTAGCGGGAGGCCCGTCTTGGGAGCAGTTCTTC. This gives the protein CASSQGLAGGPSWEQFF.

V gene TRBV9 combines with J gene TRBJ2-3; tentatively, D is TRBD1 (5 bases). Trimming removed 0 bases at V and 1 base at J, with 15 bases between. CDR3 size: 17 residues. The V gene's germline CDR1 is SGDLS and CDR2 YYNGEE. The DNA of the CDR3 is TGTGCCAGCAGCGTAGTGCAGGGTCAAGGGGGCACAGATACGCAGTATTTT. Translating it yields CASSVVQGQGGTDTQYF.

This clone was seen a few times. The V call is TRBV4-1, the J call TRBJ2-7, with a tentative D call TRBD1 (6 bases). Germline CDR1 MGHRA, CDR2 YSYEKL. Trimming removed 1 base at V and 2 bases at J, with 15 bases between. The CDR3 covers 16 residues. CDR3 in DNA: TGCGCCAGCAGCCAAGGGCAGGGGCTGGGAACCTACGAGCAGTACTTC. Translating gives CASSQGQGLGTYEQYF.

The CDR3, as DNA: TGTGCCAGTACAGTCACCCCGGCGGGAGACACTGAAGCTTTCTTT. The encoded protein is CASTVTPAGDTEAFF. V is TRBV19 and J is TRBJ1-1; D gene uncertain. V was pared by 7 bases and J by 3 bases, with 18 bases between. CDR1 is LNHDA, CDR2 SQIVND, per germline (reference sequence). This CDR3 is 15 amino acids long.